This TCR beta chain was recovered during a study of cytomegalovirus exposure and HLA in healthy donors. Study-wide background: Approximately 190 million T cells yielded 117 million unique TCR beta sequences in earlier analysis. Inside one of the first data releases sat around 85 million unique TCRs taken from HLA-typed donors.

For this clone: Its antigen is still unknown.

The CDR3 totals 11 residues. With 5 bases removed from V and 4 bases from J, the gap between germline ends came to 8 bases. Germline-derived CDR1 and CDR2 are DFQATT and SNEGSKA (reference sequence). PCR involved 60 Vbeta and 13 Jbeta primers. Clones were sequenced by immunoSEQ multiplex PCR, and TCRdb holds only the in-frame ones, with some missing. The sample records over 150,000 clones, roughly four fifths being singletons. Study-wide findings and caveats: It is likely that the observed cluster of highly shared sequence variants was a sequencing artifact. Earlier analysis looked at TCR beta V segments, and most were productive about 87% or about 30% of the time.

Input material: PBMCs. V gene TRBV20-1 combines with J gene TRBJ1-2, with D perhaps matching TRBD1 (6 bases). This TCR was recovered from a girl aged 2-10 years in good health and CMV-seropositive. In nucleotides, the CDR3 is TGCAGTGCTGGACAGATCTATGGCTACACCTTC. Its protein is CSAGQIYGYTF.